The TCR beta chain described here comes from a study of CD8 T cells in ankylosing spondylitis. Scientists made TCR beta libraries using quantitative 5'-RACE with molecular barcodes. Each CDR3 protein gets one entry after TCRdb re-called the 5' RACE reads with MiXCR. The sample records around 220,000 distinct CDR3 sequences, around 19% being singletons. The germline gives CDR1 LNHNV, CDR2 YYDKDF (reference sequence). V lost 3 bases to trimming and J lost 1 base, with 9 bases between them. The CDR3 length is 14 residues. Regarding this clonotype: Its target is unknown.

Study findings and constraints: The study identified a TCR beta motif of roughly eight highly homologous variants that appeared characteristic of ankylosing spondylitis blood. Disease-associated clones were reportedly significantly overrepresented in matched ankylosing spondylitis synovial fluid. Earlier authors reported some of these motif variants in reactive arthritis synovial fluid and blood.

The rearrangement links TRBV15 to TRBJ1-1; no reliable D call. The TCR was taken from a male donor with ankylosing spondylitis. The specimen was blood, either unsorted or a sorted T cell fraction (not recorded which). DNA of the CDR3: TGTGCCACCAGCAGCGGCGGAGGGAACACTGAAGCTTTCTTT. This sequence encodes CATSSGGGNTEAFF.